The clone carrying this T cell receptor beta chain showed up just once. The data belong to a study of OX40 agonist ivuxolimab in advanced cancers. CDR1 and CDR2 (germline): MDHEN, SYDVKM. The CDR3 is 13 amino acids. Trimming pared 3 bases from V and 4 bases from J, leaving 6 bases between. Sequenced by immunoSEQ multiplex PCR; TCRdb stores in-frame clones only, minus some. The table includes some 77,000 clones, 70% to 90% detected once. The genes are TRBV28 and TRBJ1-4, with no clear D. The source of this sequence is an adult with an advanced solid tumor such as melanoma, head and neck, liver or kidney cancer. Specimen: CD4+ or CD8+ T cells sorted from blood, collected in a trial of the OX40 agonist ivuxolimab. The CDR3 here is CASSLSVNEKLFF. CDR3 nucleotides: TGTGCCAGCAGTTTGTCGGTTAATGAAAAACTGTTTTTT.